These T cell receptor beta chains were read from a single sample in a study of blood T cell repertoires in COVID-19. Sequenced by immunoSEQ multiplex PCR; TCRdb stores in-frame clones only, minus some. The data show about 43,000 clones, 88% seen once. The source material was peripheral blood. The receptors were sampled from a human donor in a cohort sampled during active COVID-19. Each CDR3 is given with its conserved first and last residue. Each record gives: CDR3 DNA, CDR3 protein, clone size, V gene, J gene, D gene. The D gene is left open where the match is weak. Rows may omit the clone size; those that give it use once, few, many or a size class.

cdr3_nt: TGTGCCAGCAGCCCGGGACAGGGGGGTTTGGATACGCAGTATTTT
cdr3_aa: CASSPGQGGLDTQYF
clone_size: NA
v_call: TRBV7-3
j_call: TRBJ2-3
d_call: TRBD1

cdr3_nt: TGTGCCAGCAGTGAAATCTGGACTAGTTCCTACGAGCAGTACTTC
cdr3_aa: CASSEIWTSSYEQYF
clone_size: NA
v_call: TRBV2
j_call: TRBJ2-7
d_call: TRBD2

cdr3_nt: TGTGCCAGCAGCCAGGGCAGGGGGCGGTACGAGCAGTACTTC
cdr3_aa: CASSQGRGRYEQYF
clone_size: NA
v_call: TRBV14
j_call: TRBJ2-7
d_call: TRBD1

cdr3_nt: TGCGCCAGCAGCGTCACAGGGTCTGGGGCCAACGTCCTGACTTTC
cdr3_aa: CASSVTGSGANVLTF
clone_size: NA
v_call: TRBV10-2
j_call: TRBJ2-6
d_call: NA

cdr3_nt: TGTGCCAGCAGTCCGAGGGTCAGTAGCTTCCATGAGCAGTTCTTC
cdr3_aa: CASSPRVSSFHEQFF
clone_size: NA
v_call: TRBV28
j_call: TRBJ2-1
d_call: NA

cdr3_nt: TGTGCCAGCAGCGCCCGACAGGGAAGCTCCTACGAGCAGTACTTC
cdr3_aa: CASSARQGSSYEQYF
clone_size: NA
v_call: TRBV9
j_call: TRBJ2-7
d_call: TRBD1

cdr3_nt: TGTGCCAGCAGTTCAGGGGCCCCAGAGTACTTC
cdr3_aa: CASSSGAPEYF
clone_size: NA
v_call: TRBV7-9
j_call: TRBJ2-7
d_call: NA

cdr3_nt: TGCGCCAGCAGCCAAGAACCGGATTCACCCCTCCACTTT
cdr3_aa: CASSQEPDSPLHF
clone_size: NA
v_call: TRBV4-1
j_call: TRBJ1-6
d_call: NA

cdr3_nt: TGTGCCAGCAGTTCCGCCGGGGGTGGTGGGGCCAACGTCCTGACTTTC
cdr3_aa: CASSSAGGGGANVLTF
clone_size: NA
v_call: TRBV27
j_call: TRBJ2-6
d_call: NA

cdr3_nt: TGTGCCAGCAGCCCGGACAGGGAGAACACTGAAGCTTTCTTT
cdr3_aa: CASSPDRENTEAFF
clone_size: NA
v_call: TRBV5-4
j_call: TRBJ1-1
d_call: TRBD1

cdr3_nt: TGTGCCAGCAGCCAACTAGCGGGGGGTTTGAATGAGCAGTTCTTC
cdr3_aa: CASSQLAGGLNEQFF
clone_size: NA
v_call: TRBV27
j_call: TRBJ2-1
d_call: TRBD2

cdr3_nt: TGTGCCAGCAGCTTAGCGCGACTAGCGGGAGGCAATGAGCAGTTCTTC
cdr3_aa: CASSLARLAGGNEQFF
clone_size: NA
v_call: TRBV7-8
j_call: TRBJ2-1
d_call: TRBD2

cdr3_nt: TGTGCCAGCAGCCAAGGTTTCGCGGGGTCCGCAGATACGCAGTATTTT
cdr3_aa: CASSQGFAGSADTQYF
clone_size: NA
v_call: TRBV3-1/TRBV3-2
j_call: TRBJ2-3
d_call: NA

cdr3_nt: TGTGCCAGCAGTTTCTTCGTTCGGGGGATGAACACTGAAGCTTTCTTT
cdr3_aa: CASSFFVRGMNTEAFF
clone_size: NA
v_call: TRBV28
j_call: TRBJ1-1
d_call: NA

cdr3_nt: TGTGCCAGCAGCCAAGCGCTAGCGGGAGGCACGACAGATACGCAGTATTTT
cdr3_aa: CASSQALAGGTTDTQYF
clone_size: NA
v_call: TRBV4-2
j_call: TRBJ2-3
d_call: TRBD2

cdr3_nt: TGTGCCAGCAGCTTGGTAACAGGGGGCACAGATACGCAGTATTTT
cdr3_aa: CASSLVTGGTDTQYF
clone_size: NA
v_call: TRBV7-9
j_call: TRBJ2-3
d_call: TRBD1

cdr3_nt: TGTGCCAGCAGCTTAGGGTTTGAGACAGGTGGTGCAGATACGCAGTATTTT
cdr3_aa: CASSLGFETGGADTQYF
clone_size: few
v_call: TRBV11-2
j_call: TRBJ2-3
d_call: NA

cdr3_nt: TGTGCCAGCTCACCAGGCCCGAAAGAGACCCAGTACTTC
cdr3_aa: CASSPGPKETQYF
clone_size: NA
v_call: TRBV18
j_call: TRBJ2-5
d_call: NA

cdr3_nt: TGTGCCAGCAGTTTTCTCGGTTCAGGGGCTAGCACTGAAGCTTTCTTT
cdr3_aa: CASSFLGSGASTEAFF
clone_size: NA
v_call: TRBV28
j_call: TRBJ1-1
d_call: NA

cdr3_nt: TGCAGCGTCTTAGGACAGGGGGCAATGGAGACCCAGTACTTC
cdr3_aa: CSVLGQGAMETQYF
clone_size: once
v_call: TRBV29-1
j_call: TRBJ2-5
d_call: TRBD1

cdr3_nt: TGTGCCTGGAGTGTTGGTGGGTTCAGGGGGTACAATGAGCAGTTCTTC
cdr3_aa: CAWSVGGFRGYNEQFF
clone_size: NA
v_call: TRBV30
j_call: TRBJ2-1
d_call: TRBD1

cdr3_nt: TGTGCCAGCAGAGCGCCCGGGAGGGCCTCGTACAATGAGCAGTTCTTC
cdr3_aa: CASRAPGRASYNEQFF
clone_size: NA
v_call: TRBV27
j_call: TRBJ2-1
d_call: TRBD2